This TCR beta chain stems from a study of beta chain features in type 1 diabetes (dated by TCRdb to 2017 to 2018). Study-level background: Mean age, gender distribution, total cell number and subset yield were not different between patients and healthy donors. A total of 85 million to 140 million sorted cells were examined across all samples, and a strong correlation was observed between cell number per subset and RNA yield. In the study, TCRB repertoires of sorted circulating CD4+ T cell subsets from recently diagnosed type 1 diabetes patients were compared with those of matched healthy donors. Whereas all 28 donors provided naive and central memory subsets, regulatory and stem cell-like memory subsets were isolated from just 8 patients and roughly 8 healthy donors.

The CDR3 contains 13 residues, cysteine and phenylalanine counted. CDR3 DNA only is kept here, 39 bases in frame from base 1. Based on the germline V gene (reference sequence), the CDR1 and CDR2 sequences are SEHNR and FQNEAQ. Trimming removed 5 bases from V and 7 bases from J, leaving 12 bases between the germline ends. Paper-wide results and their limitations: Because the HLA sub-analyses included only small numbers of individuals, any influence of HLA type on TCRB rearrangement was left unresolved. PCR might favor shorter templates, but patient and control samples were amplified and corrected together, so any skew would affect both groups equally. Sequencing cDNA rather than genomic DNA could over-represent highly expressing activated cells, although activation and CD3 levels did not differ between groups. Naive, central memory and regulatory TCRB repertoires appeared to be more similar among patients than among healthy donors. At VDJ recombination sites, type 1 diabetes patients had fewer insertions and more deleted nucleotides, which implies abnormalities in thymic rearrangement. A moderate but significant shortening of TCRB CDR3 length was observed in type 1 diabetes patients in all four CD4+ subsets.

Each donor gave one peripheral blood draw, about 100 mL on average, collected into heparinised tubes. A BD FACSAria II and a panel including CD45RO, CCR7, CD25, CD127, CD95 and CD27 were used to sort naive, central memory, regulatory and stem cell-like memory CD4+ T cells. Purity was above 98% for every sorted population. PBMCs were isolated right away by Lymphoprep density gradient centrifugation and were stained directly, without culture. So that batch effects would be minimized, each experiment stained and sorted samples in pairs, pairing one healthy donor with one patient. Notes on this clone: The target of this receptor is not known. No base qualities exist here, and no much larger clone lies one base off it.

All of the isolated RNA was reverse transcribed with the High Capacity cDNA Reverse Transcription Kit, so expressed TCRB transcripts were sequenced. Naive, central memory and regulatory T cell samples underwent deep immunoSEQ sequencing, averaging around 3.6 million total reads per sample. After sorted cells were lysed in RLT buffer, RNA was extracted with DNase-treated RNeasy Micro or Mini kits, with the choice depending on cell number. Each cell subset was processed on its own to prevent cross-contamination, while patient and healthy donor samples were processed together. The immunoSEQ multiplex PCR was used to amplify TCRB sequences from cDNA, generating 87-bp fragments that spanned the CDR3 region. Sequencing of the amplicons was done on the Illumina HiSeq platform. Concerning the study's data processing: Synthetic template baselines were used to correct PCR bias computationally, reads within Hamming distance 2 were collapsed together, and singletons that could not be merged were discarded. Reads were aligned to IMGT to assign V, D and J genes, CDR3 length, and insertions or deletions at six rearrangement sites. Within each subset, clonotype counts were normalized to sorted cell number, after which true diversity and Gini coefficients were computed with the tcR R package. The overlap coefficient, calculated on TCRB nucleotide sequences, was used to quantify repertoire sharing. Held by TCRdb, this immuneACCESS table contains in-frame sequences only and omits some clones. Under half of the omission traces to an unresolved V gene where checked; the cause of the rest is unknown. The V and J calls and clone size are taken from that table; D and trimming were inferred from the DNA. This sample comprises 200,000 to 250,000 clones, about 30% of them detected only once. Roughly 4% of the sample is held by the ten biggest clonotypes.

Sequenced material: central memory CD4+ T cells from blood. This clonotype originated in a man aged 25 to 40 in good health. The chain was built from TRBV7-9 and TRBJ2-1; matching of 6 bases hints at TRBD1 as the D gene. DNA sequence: TGTGCCAGCAGCCCCGCAGGGGTTAATGAGCAGTTCTTC. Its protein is CASSPAGVNEQFF.